The clone carrying this T cell receptor (beta chain) was seen only a few times. Antigen unknown. Amplification yielded TCR beta CDR3 regions, with RNA transcripts as the source. The HTBI primer set was used in a first-round RT-PCR of the TCR CDR3. MiXCR was run by TCRdb on the multiplex PCR reads, yielding one entry per CDR3 protein. The data contain about 550,000 distinct CDR3 sequences, roughly 20% of them singletons. The germline gives CDR1 LNHDA, CDR2 SQIVND (reference sequence). V was trimmed by 1 base and J by 5 bases, leaving 11 bases between them. This CDR3 spans 14 amino acids. The data originate from a study of T cells in Graves' hyperthyroidism and ophthalmopathy. Study at large: Peripheral blood samples were taken at initial diagnosis, prior to any treatment.

The PBMCs were taken from around 10 ml of fresh peripheral blood. Study-level results: Median prediction lead before ophthalmopathy onset was about 6.7 months with the model. Blood also contained most expanded thyroid clonotypes above 0.001.

This TCR was sampled from a young man with Graves' hyperthyroidism. The chain uses TRBV19 and TRBJ2-5; D gene uncertain. The sample taken for sequencing was blood. CDR3 in DNA: TGTGCCAGTAGTATAGTAAACCGCCCGGAGACCCAGTACTTC. Residues: CASSIVNRPETQYF.